The source of this TCR beta chain is a study of blood T cell repertoires in COVID-19. Data came from immunoSEQ multiplex PCR; TCRdb stores just in-frame clones and leaves some out. The sample records over 200,000 clones, about 88% being singletons. The CDR3 length is 17 residues. CDR1 is SGHDN and CDR2 is FVKESK in the germline V gene. Trimming took 0 bases from V and 8 from J; bases not matched to a gene: 13. Source material: peripheral blood. The TCR sequence derives from a man in his fifties or sixties who had recovered from COVID-19. V gene TRBV14 combines with J gene TRBJ1-2; 9 bases align to TRBD1. The CDR3 nucleotides read TGTGCCAGCAGCCAAGATAGGGGACAGGGCATCGGGAGGGGCTACACCTTC. Translation: CASSQDRGQGIGRGYTF.